A single sample is the source of the 17 T cell receptor beta chains below, sequenced in a study of human T cells and chemical hapten exposure. Time point here: patch test 2, 6 weeks after DPC sensitization. Noted treatment: therapeutic diphenylcyclopropenone sensitization with weekly scalp DPC. One entry per CDR3 protein results from TCRdb running MiXCR on the RACE reads. The sample lists 25,000 to 30,000 distinct CDR3 sequences; over 8.5% were seen once. The source was whole blood, collected in connection with sensitization to the hapten diphenylcyclopropenone (DPC). These TCRs come from a man aged 30 to 45 with alopecia areata. Some clones in this sample may be carry-over from other donors' samples.

By frequency in the sample, this clonotype is medium-sized. The V and J genes are TRBV7-2 and TRBJ2-7; no reliable D call. Germline lookup yields CDR1 SGHTA and CDR2 FQGNSA. Deletions cut 3 bases from V and 2 bases from J, with 14 bases between. The CDR3 totals 15 residues. The CDR3 DNA is TGTGCCAGCAGCTTCGGTCCTACCGACCCCTACGAGCAGTACTTC. This encodes CASSFGPTDPYEQYF.

This clonotype has ten or more counts. The J gene is TRBJ2-1, the V gene TRBV28; TRBD2 matches at 12 bases. Per germline, CDR1 MDHEN and CDR2 SYDVKM. Trimming removed 6 bases from V and 3 bases from J; junction bases left unmatched: 9. The CDR3 covers 17 residues. The CDR3: CASSHSGLAGRYNEQFF. The CDR3 nucleotides read TGTGCCAGCAGCCACTCCGGACTAGCGGGACGCTACAATGAGCAGTTCTTC.

CDR3 DNA: TGTGCCAGCTCACTTTCCGCGGGGAACTCTGGGGCCAACGTCCTGACTTTC. It encodes CASSLSAGNSGANVLTF. The chain uses TRBV18 and TRBJ2-6; tentative D call: TRBD2 (6 bases). Trimming cost V 4 bases and J 0 bases, with 13 bases left between them. The CDR3 runs to 17 residues. Germline CDR1 reads KGHSH; CDR2 reads LQKENI.

As DNA, the CDR3 is TGTGCCAGCAGTGAGCGGGGGGGCGCCTACAATGAGCAGTTCTTC. Its translation is CASSERGGAYNEQFF. V usage is TRBV6-2 or TRBV6-3 and J usage is TRBJ2-1; TRBD2 matches at 10 bases. V lost 5 bases, J lost 2 bases, and 3 bases stayed unmatched. This CDR3 spans 15 amino acids. Per the germline V gene, CDR1 is MNHEY and CDR2 is SVGEGT.

This clonotype was observed many times. The chain couples TRBV19 to TRBJ2-5; D is perhaps TRBD2 (6 bases). Germline CDR1 is LNHDA and CDR2 is SQIVND (reference sequence). Trimming cost V 7 bases and J 5 bases, with 14 bases left between them. The CDR3 has 13 amino acids. CDR3 residues: CASIETGSETQYF. DNA for the CDR3: TGTGCCAGTATCGAAACCGGGAGCGAGACCCAGTACTTC.

In its sample, this clonotype was seen many times. The chain employs TRBV29-1 and TRBJ2-5; D unclear. The V gene lost 6 bases and the J gene lost 7 bases, with 9 bases spanning the gap. CDR1 is SQVTM, CDR2 ANQGSEA, per germline. The CDR3 consists of 10 residues. The CDR3 DNA is TGCAGCGTGGACCGGATGACCCAGTACTTC. Its translation: CSVDRMTQYF. Supplemented by reference TRBV29-1 and TRBJ2-5, the full variable domain reads SAVISQKPSRDICQRGTSLTIQCQVDSQVTMMFWYRQQPGQSLTLIATANQGSEATYESGFVIDKFPISRPNLTFSTLTVSNMSPEDSSIYLCSVDRMTQYFGPGTRLLVL.

This clonotype appeared many times. The rearrangement joins TRBV30 to TRBJ2-3; possibly TRBD2 for D (5 bases). The CDR3 runs 13 residues. Germline V gives CDR1 GTSNPN, CDR2 SVGIG (reference sequence). The V and J ends lost 2 bases and 5 bases respectively, with 11 bases between them. DNA of the CDR3: TGTGCCTGGAGTTCGTCGGGAAAAGATACGCAGTATTTT. This encodes CAWSSSGKDTQYF.

There are many counts of this clonotype. The rearrangement joins TRBV5-1 to TRBJ1-4; 7 nucleotides align to TRBD1. The CDR3 sequence is 15 residues long. Germline V gives CDR1 SGHRS, CDR2 YFSETQ. Trimming took 4 bases from V and 5 from J; bases not matched to a gene: 8. CDR3 loop: CASSQEGAKNEKLFF. Here the CDR3 DNA reads TGCGCCAGCAGCCAGGAGGGGGCGAAGAATGAAAAACTGTTTTTT. The full variable domain, with the rest looked up from reference TRBV5-1 and TRBJ1-4, is KAGVTQTPRYLIKTRGQQVTLSCSPISGHRSVSWYQQTPGQGLQFLFEYFSETQRNKGNFPGRFSGRQFSNSRSEMNVSTLELGDSALYLCASSQEGAKNEKLFFGSGTQLSVL.

This clonotype occurred many times. As DNA, the CDR3 is TGTGCCAGCAGTCCGGGACAGGGGGCCAATCAGCCCCAGCATTTT. It specifies CASSPGQGANQPQHF. The chain joins TRBV12-3 or TRBV12-4 to TRBJ1-5; TRBD1 aligns across 12 bases. The V and J ends lost 5 bases and 3 bases, in that order; junction bases with no gene match: 2. This CDR3 comprises 15 residues.

This clonotype showed up just a few times. The chain recombines TRBV7-6 with TRBJ1-4, with unresolved D. The V end was cut by 1 base, the J end by 3 bases, with 9 bases between. The CDR3 sequence is 15 residues long. The V gene's germline CDR1 is SGHVS and CDR2 FNYEAQ. The CDR3 region is CASSLDQRANEKLFF. The CDR3 DNA is TGTGCCAGCAGCTTAGACCAGCGAGCTAATGAAAAACTGTTTTTT.

In regard to this clonotype: This may come from a read error, since a much larger clone is one base off. The CDR3 is CASSGQGGNNQPQHF. The CDR3 DNA sequence: TGTGCCAGCAGCGGACAGGGGGGTAACAATCAGCCCCAGCATTTT. This chain connects TRBV12-3 or TRBV12-4 to TRBJ1-5, with 10 bases matching TRBD1. With V trimmed by 6 bases and J by 3 bases, 5 bases remained unmatched. This CDR3 contains 15 residues.

The chain employs TRBV4-3 and TRBJ1-6; D not certain. Germline V gene data show CDR1 as LGHNA and CDR2 as YSLEER. The CDR3 covers 15 residues. Trimming cost V 0 bases and J 5 bases, with 8 bases left between them. DNA of the CDR3: TGCGCCAGCAGCCAAGAAGTCCTTAATAATTCACCCCTCCACTTT. As protein: CASSQEVLNNSPLHF.

This clonotype was detected ten times or more. The chain recombines TRBV2 with TRBJ1-1, with no clear D. Deletions cut 9 bases from V and 1 base from J, with 6 bases between. There are 11 residues in the CDR3. Germline V CDR1 and CDR2: SNHLY, FYNNEI. CDR3 DNA: TGTGCCAGAGTAACGAACACTGAAGCTTTCTTT. Amino acid sequence: CARVTNTEAFF.

This clonotype has ten or more counts. The gene calls are TRBV30 and TRBJ1-1, with D hard to call. Germline CDR1 GTSNPN, CDR2 SVGIG (reference sequence). Between the trimmed V and J ends, which lost 4 bases and 4 bases, there was a span of 19 bases. This CDR3 has 15 residues. CDR3 region: CAWNLGPVVATEAFF. In DNA, the CDR3 is TGTGCCTGGAATCTCGGACCGGTAGTGGCCACTGAAGCTTTCTTT. Complete variable domain (other parts from reference TRBV30 and TRBJ1-1): SQTIHQWPATLVQPVGSPLSLECTVEGTSNPNLYWYRQAAGRGLQLLFYSVGIGQISSEVPQNLSASRPQDRQFILSSKKLLLSDSGFYLCAWNLGPVVATEAFFGQGTRLTVV.

The CDR3 nucleotides read TGCAGTGCTAGAGATTACGGGTCCTCTTTGACCGGGGAGCTGTTTTTT. It yields the protein CSARDYGSSLTGELFF. J is TRBJ2-2 and V is TRBV20-1; D ambiguous. Trimming removed 0 bases at V and 5 bases at J, with 16 bases between. Germline values: CDR1 DFQATT, CDR2 SNEGSKA (reference sequence). The CDR3 is made up of 16 amino acids.

This clonotype was recorded at least ten times. V and J are TRBV6-2 or TRBV6-3 and TRBJ1-2; possibly TRBD1 for D (5 bases). The CDR3 runs 16 residues. Trimming took 4 bases from V and 0 from J, leaving 15 bases between them. Germline V gene data show CDR1 as MNHEY and CDR2 as SVGEGT. In DNA, the CDR3 is TGTGCCAGCAGTTCTCTTCGGCAGGGACCTAACTATGGCTACACCTTC. Translated: CASSSLRQGPNYGYTF.

This clonotype showed up many times. V is TRBV12-3 or TRBV12-4 and J is TRBJ2-7; 8 bases are a match to TRBD2. The trim removed 6 bases at V and 0 bases at J, leaving 10 bases unmatched. The CDR3 length is 16 residues. The CDR3 region is CASSPYSGGYSYEQYF. The CDR3 region has the DNA TGTGCCAGCAGCCCTTATTCGGGAGGGTACTCCTACGAGCAGTACTTC.